This TCR beta chain was recorded in a study of blood T cell repertoires in COVID-19 (dated by TCRdb to the early 2020s). With regard to the full study: Samples covering the acute and convalescent phases of COVID-19 were provided by collaborators in the United States, Italy and Spain. The material from the prospective study consisted of cDNA or gDNA derived from T cells, B-cell-depleted T cells, or PBMCs. Deeply sampled blood TCRbeta repertoires from subjects exposed to, actively infected with, or recovered from COVID-19 were included in the dataset. The repertoires were released in a freely available public database intended as a resource for research on the immune response to SARS-CoV-2. Samples were obtained from the ongoing ImmuneRACE study (first 160 participants) and from over 1,000 subjects provided by 6 global collaborators. A de-identified subject ID, COVID-19 status, age in years and sex were almost always included in the sample metadata. Where HLA class I and class II types were available, the types were taken from metadata supplied by the sample provider, not from assay-based typing.

TCRbeta CDR3 regions were amplified from genomic DNA by means of the immunoSEQ Assay, a bias-controlled multiplex PCR. As for the original processing: The number of nucleated cells in each sample was estimated by amplification of reference gene primers within the assay. To quantify the absolute abundance of each unique TCRbeta CDR3 rearrangement, sequence reads were collapsed and filtered. For each sample, productive Simpson clonality was calculated as the square root of Simpson's diversity index over productive rearrangements. Drawn from immuneACCESS, this table holds only the in-frame rearrangements with V and J called that TCRdb kept. Clones are partly lost; checked studies trace under half to an unresolved V gene and leave the rest unexplained. V and J calls and clone size are given by that table; D and trimming were obtained from the DNA. The sample data list around 200,000 clones, and approximately 86% of these were observed just once. The ten largest make up roughly 4.9% of the sample.

Points the paper makes about the study in general: The amount of clinical and demographic metadata varied by source and participant and was provided uncurated.

Unmatched junction bases come to 5, with V trimmed by 0 bases and J by 6 bases. The germline V gene provides CDR1 KGHSY and CDR2 FQNENV. Reading from cysteine to phenylalanine, the CDR3 counts 15 amino acids. Only the CDR3 DNA is retained, 45 bases long and in frame from the first base. Participants in the prospective study were enrolled through a virtual design, were aged roughly 18 to 100 years, and lived in 24 United States geographic areas. In the prospective study, participants were assigned to cohorts based on the clinical history participants reported in a screening survey and a study questionnaire. Exposed participants were defined as having been in contact with someone with a PCR-confirmed or clinician-diagnosed COVID-19 case within 2 weeks of study entry. In the prospective study, whole blood, serum and a nasopharyngeal or oropharyngeal swab were collected from each participant by mobile phlebotomists. Over an approximately 2-month period, participants in the prospective study had the option of providing additional blood draws and questionnaires. Blood samples from the prospective study were shipped frozen or at room temperature prior to DNA extraction.

This clone came up once. Its antigen is currently not known. No much larger clonotype is one base removed from it; base qualities were not supplied. The receptor chain draws on TRBV16 and TRBJ1-5; a stretch of 7 junction bases matches TRBD1. Source material: PBMCs or T cells enriched from blood (not recorded which). The sequence was collected from a woman under 40 who had been exposed to COVID-19. The DNA sequence is as follows: TGTGCCAGCAGCCAATCGGGGCGACAGGGTCAGCCCCAGCATTTT. This encodes CASSQSGRQGQPQHF.